At least ten counts were recorded for the clone carrying this TCR delta chain. The antigen is unknown. The translation of this DNA and the TCRdb protein of a much larger clone differ at residue 16, probably owing to a read error; the protein shown here is translated from the DNA. Bulk repertoires came from Vgamma9/Vdelta2+ or Vdelta2-negative gammadelta T cells flow-sorted from PBMC. TCRdb redid clone calling on the multiplex PCR reads using CATT. The sample has roughly 50,000 delta-chain clones; about 1.6% are singletons. The sample is drawn from a study of γδ T cells in repeated Plasmodium falciparum infection. The overall study: Donors had four controlled P. falciparum NF54 infections over roughly 640 days. Malian gammadelta TCRs were studied during no-transmission periods and across acute malaria episodes.

The germline CDR1 and CDR2 sequences are GEAIGNYY and EKD. This CDR3 comprises 17 residues. Study results and caveats: Vdelta2-negative gammadelta repertoires appeared less diverse and less shared in Malian than Australian children.

The J gene is TRDJ2, the V gene TRDV2, with a weak D call TRDD3 (6 bases). Gene TRDJ1 matches the end of the DNA better, so the J call may be wrong. Sequencing was done on a sample of gamma-delta T cells from blood. This TCR derives from a pool of human donors (malaria-infected and uninfected, not separated). The CDR3 is CACDTVLGTNLTAQLIF. DNA of the CDR3: TGTGCCTGTGACACCGTACTGGGAACGAACCTGACAGCACAACTCATCTTT.